The 17 T cell receptor beta chains below were found in one sample sequenced in a study of cytomegalovirus exposure and HLA in healthy donors. Clones were read by immunoSEQ multiplex PCR, and TCRdb kept only the in-frame ones, dropping some. Of roughly 130,000 clones in the sample, about 90% were seen once. Source material: PBMCs. These receptors were collected from a man aged 25 to 40 in good health and CMV-seronegative.

The V gene is TRBV4-1, the J gene TRBJ1-5; 8 bases are a match to TRBD1. J gave up 3 bases and V 4 bases, and 8 bases lay outside the gene matches. CDR1 and CDR2 from the germline V gene are MGHRA and YSYEKL. CDR3 length equals 16 residues. This CDR3 reads CASSPGQGGTNQPQHF. DNA for the CDR3: TGCGCCAGCAGCCCAGGACAGGGCGGCACCAATCAGCCCCAGCATTTT.

This clone was detected once. The V and J genes are TRBV7-9 and TRBJ1-1; a possible D gene is TRBD1 (6 bases). Germline CDR1 reads SEHNR; CDR2 reads FQNEAQ (reference sequence). The CDR3 sequence is 12 residues long. Trimming shortened V by 5 bases and J by 5 bases, and 9 bases separated the two germline ends. The CDR3 DNA follows: TGTGCCAGCAGCAACAGGGTTACTGAAGCTTTCTTT. Amino acids: CASSNRVTEAFF.

V is TRBV5-6 and J is TRBJ2-1; 7 nucleotides align to TRBD2. The J segment lost 0 bases and the V segment lost 0 bases, leaving 6 bases of the junction unmatched. The CDR3 covers 17 residues. Germline CDR1 is SGHDT and CDR2 is YYEEEE. CDR3 sequence (DNA): TGTGCCAGCAGCTTGGCTCGGGACTACGCCTCCTACAATGAGCAGTTCTTC. Protein: CASSLARDYASYNEQFF. Using reference TRBV5-6 and TRBJ2-1 for the parts outside the CDR3, the full variable domain is DAGVTQSPTHLIKTRGQQVTLRCSPKSGHDTVSWYQQALGQGPQFIFQYYEEEERQRGNFPDRFSGHQFPNYSSELNVNALLLGDSALYLCASSLARDYASYNEQFFGPGTRLTVL.

The chain couples TRBV5-6 to TRBJ1-3; D remains unclear. V shed 1 base and J shed 1 base, with 6 bases lying between them. From germline, CDR1 is SGHDT and CDR2 YYEEEE. The CDR3 has 14 amino acids. The CDR3 DNA sequence: TGTGCCAGCAGCTTGCCGCAGTCTGGAAACACCATATATTTT. Its translation is CASSLPQSGNTIYF.

The V gene is TRBV2, the J gene TRBJ2-1, with unresolved D. This CDR3 is built from 10 residues. V lost 7 bases, J lost 6 bases, and 4 bases lay in between. Germline assignment: CDR1 SNHLY and CDR2 FYNNEI. CDR3 region: CASNINEQFF. The CDR3 DNA sequence: TGTGCCAGCAACATCAATGAGCAGTTCTTC.

J is TRBJ2-1 and V is TRBV6-6, with 8 bases identical to TRBD2. Trimming cost V 1 base and J 8 bases; bases outside gene matches: 7. The CDR3 contains 15 residues. CDR1 and CDR2 from the germline V gene are MNHNY and SVGAGI (reference sequence). The CDR3 DNA reads TGTGCCAGCAGTTACTTAAGCGGACTAGCCTATGAGCAGTTCTTC. Translating gives CASSYLSGLAYEQFF.

This clone has just a few counts. V and J are TRBV6-5 and TRBJ1-5, with 10 bases identical to TRBD1. Trimming cost V 6 bases and J 6 bases; bases outside gene matches: 5. This CDR3 is 14 amino acids long. Germline assignment: CDR1 MNHEY and CDR2 SVGAGI. The CDR3 region has the DNA TGTGCCAGCAGCGGGACAGGGGAGGGTCAGCCCCAGCATTTT. Protein sequence: CASSGTGEGQPQHF.

This chain joins TRBV2 and TRBJ2-7, with 11 nucleotides matching TRBD1. The CDR3 covers 13 residues. V was pared by 11 bases and J by 7 bases, with 10 bases of the junction left unmatched. Per the germline V gene, CDR1 is SNHLY and CDR2 is FYNNEI. The CDR3 DNA reads TGTGCCGCGAGCGGGACAGGGGGTAGTGAGCAGTACTTC. Its protein is CAASGTGGSEQYF.

The chain links TRBV6-4 to TRBJ2-5; 9 bases match TRBD2. Per the germline V gene, CDR1 is MRHNA and CDR2 is SNTAGT. With 3 bases clipped from V and 7 bases from J, the junction kept 18 bases outside the gene matches. CDR3 length equals 18 residues. This CDR3 reads CASSEATMKRGALRTQYF. The CDR3 coding sequence is TGTGCCAGCAGTGAGGCAACCATGAAGCGGGGGGCCCTGAGGACCCAGTACTTC.

The table lists this clone with a few counts. Here the CDR3 DNA reads TGCGCCAGCAGCTTGAATAGAGACACTGGAAACACCATATATTTT. As protein: CASSLNRDTGNTIYF. This chain uses TRBV5-1 with TRBJ1-3; D remains ambiguous. Trimming stripped 1 base from V and 2 bases from J, with 10 bases between. Germline CDR1 and CDR2: SGHRS and YFSETQ. There are 15 residues in the CDR3.

As regards this clone: The sample has other DNA sequences that encode this CDR3 too. The chain's CDR3 is CASSLAGGGETQYF. The CDR3 DNA reads TGTGCCAGCAGCTTAGCCGGGGGAGGAGAGACCCAGTACTTC. The chain carries TRBV7-2 and TRBJ2-5; D is perhaps TRBD2 (6 bases). Per the germline V gene, CDR1 is SGHTA and CDR2 is FQGNSA. This CDR3 has 14 amino acids. V lost 0 bases and J 4 bases, leaving 9 bases between the germline ends.

CDR3 amino acids: CASSPRTGAFEQYF. The CDR3 nucleotides read TGTGCCAGCAGCCCGCGGACAGGGGCCTTCGAGCAGTACTTC. V and J are TRBV7-2 and TRBJ2-7, with 9 bases that match TRBD1. CDR1 and CDR2 (germline): SGHTA, FQGNSA. The CDR3 totals 14 residues. With 5 bases clipped from V and 6 bases from J, the junction kept 8 bases outside the gene matches. Combining the CDR3 with reference TRBV7-2 and TRBJ2-7 gives the whole variable domain GAGVSQSPSNKVTEKGKDVELRCDPISGHTALYWYRQSLGQGLEFLIYFQGNSAPDKSGLPSDRFSAERTGGSVSTLTIQRTQQEDSAVYLCASSPRTGAFEQYFGPGTRLTVT.

V gene TRBV15 combines with J gene TRBJ2-3, with D possibly being TRBD1 (6 bases). The CDR3 is 13 amino acids. Trimming removed 2 bases from V and 4 bases from J, with 7 bases in between. Germline V gene data show CDR1 as LNHNV and CDR2 as YYDKDF (reference sequence). The CDR3 loop reads CATSRQGPDTQYF. The CDR3 nucleotides are TGTGCCACCAGCAGACAGGGGCCAGATACGCAGTATTTT.

This chain joins TRBV4-3 and TRBJ2-5; TRBD1 might be the D (5 bases). V lost 0 bases and J lost 5, with 16 bases in between. This CDR3 has 16 amino acids. Germline-derived CDR1 and CDR2 are LGHNA and YSLEER. The CDR3 DNA sequence: TGCGCCAGCAGCCAAGAGGCAGGGCCCGCCCGGGAGACCCAGTACTTC. Translating gives CASSQEAGPARETQYF.

The rearrangement links TRBV10-2 to TRBJ2-2, with 9 bases lining up with TRBD2. Trimming removed 6 bases from V and 3 bases from J; junction bases left unmatched: 5. The CDR3 is made up of 15 amino acids. Germline CDR1 WSHSY, CDR2 SAAADI. The CDR3 loop reads CASSLSGGHTGELFF. The CDR3 DNA reads as TGCGCCAGCAGCCTTAGCGGGGGCCACACCGGGGAGCTGTTTTTT.

The chain combines TRBV7-6 with TRBJ2-7, with 15 bases lining up with TRBD2. The CDR3 is 18 residues long. CDR1 and CDR2 from the germline V gene are SGHVS and FNYEAQ. J was trimmed by 5 bases and V by 4 bases; bases with no gene match: 12. CDR3 region: CASSYYGLAGGSQDEQYF. CDR3 coding DNA: TGTGCCAGCAGCTACTACGGACTAGCGGGGGGGTCTCAGGACGAGCAGTACTTC.

This chain joins TRBV10-3 and TRBJ2-7; 8 positions match TRBD1. V lost 4 bases to trimming and J lost 5 bases; unmatched junction nucleotides: 4. This CDR3 contains 13 residues. CDR1 and CDR2 (germline): ENHRY, SYGVKD. In DNA form, the CDR3 reads TGTGCCATCAGTGGACAGGACAGGGACGAGCAGTACTTC. Protein sequence: CAISGQDRDEQYF.